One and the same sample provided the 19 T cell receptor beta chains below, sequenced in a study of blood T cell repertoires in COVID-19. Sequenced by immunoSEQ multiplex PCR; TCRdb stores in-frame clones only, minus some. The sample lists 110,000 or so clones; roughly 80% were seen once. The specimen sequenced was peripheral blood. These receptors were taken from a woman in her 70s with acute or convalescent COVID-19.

The CDR3 sequence is CATSRGGTGVGYEQYF. In DNA form, the CDR3 reads TGTGCCACCAGCAGAGGTGGGACAGGGGTTGGCTACGAGCAGTACTTC. The rearrangement joins TRBV15 to TRBJ2-7; 10 bases are shared with TRBD1. Per germline, CDR1 LNHNV and CDR2 YYDKDF (reference sequence). V lost 1 base to trimming and J lost 3 bases; unmatched junction nucleotides: 6. CDR3 length: 16 amino acids.

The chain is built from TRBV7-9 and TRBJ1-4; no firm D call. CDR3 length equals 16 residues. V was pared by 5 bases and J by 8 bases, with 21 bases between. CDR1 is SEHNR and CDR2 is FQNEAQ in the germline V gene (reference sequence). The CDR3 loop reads CASSLPEGYRNEKLFF. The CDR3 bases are TGTGCCAGCAGCCTACCTGAGGGCTATCGGAACGAAAAACTGTTTTTT.

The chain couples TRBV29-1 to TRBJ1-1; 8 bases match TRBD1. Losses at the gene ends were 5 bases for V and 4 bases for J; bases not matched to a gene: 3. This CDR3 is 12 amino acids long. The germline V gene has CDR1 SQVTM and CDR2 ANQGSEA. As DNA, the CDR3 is TGCAGCGTTCTCGACAGGGGCACTGAAGCTTTCTTT. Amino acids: CSVLDRGTEAFF.

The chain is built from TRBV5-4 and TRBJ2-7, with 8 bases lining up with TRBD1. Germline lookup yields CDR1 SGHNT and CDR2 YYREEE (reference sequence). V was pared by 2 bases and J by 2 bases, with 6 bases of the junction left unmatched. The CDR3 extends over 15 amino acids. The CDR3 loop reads CASSFPETGAYEQYF. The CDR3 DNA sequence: TGTGCCAGCAGCTTTCCGGAGACAGGGGCCTACGAGCAGTACTTC. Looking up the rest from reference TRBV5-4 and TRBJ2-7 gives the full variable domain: ETGVTQSPTHLIKTRGQQVTLRCSSQSGHNTVSWYQQALGQGPQFIFQYYREEENGRGNFPPRFSGLQFPNYSSELNVNALELDDSALYLCASSFPETGAYEQYFGPGTRLTVT.

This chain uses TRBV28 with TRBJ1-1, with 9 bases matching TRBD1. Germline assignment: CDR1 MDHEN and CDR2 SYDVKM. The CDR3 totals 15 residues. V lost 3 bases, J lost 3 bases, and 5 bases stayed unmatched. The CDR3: CASSLGTGLHTEAFF. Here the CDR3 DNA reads TGTGCCAGCAGTTTGGGGACAGGGCTGCACACTGAAGCTTTCTTT.

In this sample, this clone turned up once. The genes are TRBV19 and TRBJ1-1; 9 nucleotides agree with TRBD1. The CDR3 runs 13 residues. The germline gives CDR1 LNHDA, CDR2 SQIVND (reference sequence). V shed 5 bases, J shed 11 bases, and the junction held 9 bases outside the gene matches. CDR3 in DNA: TGTGCCAGTAGTCAGCTACAGGGGGCGATGGCTTTCTTT. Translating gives CASSQLQGAMAFF.

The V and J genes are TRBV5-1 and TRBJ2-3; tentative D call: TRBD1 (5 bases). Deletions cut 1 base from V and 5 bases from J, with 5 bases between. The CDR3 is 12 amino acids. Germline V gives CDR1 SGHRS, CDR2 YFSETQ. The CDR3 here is CASSLRGDTQYF. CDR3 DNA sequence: TGCGCCAGCAGCTTGAGGGGAGATACGCAGTATTTT.

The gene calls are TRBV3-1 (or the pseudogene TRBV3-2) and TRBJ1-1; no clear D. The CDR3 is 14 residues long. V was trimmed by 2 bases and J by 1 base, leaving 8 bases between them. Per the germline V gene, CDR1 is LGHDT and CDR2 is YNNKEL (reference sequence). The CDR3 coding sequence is TGTGCCAGCAGCCAAAATTCCGGGAACACTGAAGCTTTCTTT. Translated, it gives CASSQNSGNTEAFF.

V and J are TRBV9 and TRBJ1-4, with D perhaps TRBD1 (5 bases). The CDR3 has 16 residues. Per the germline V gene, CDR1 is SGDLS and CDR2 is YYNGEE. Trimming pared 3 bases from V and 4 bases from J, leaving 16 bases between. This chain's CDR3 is CASSAGPGQLNEKLFF. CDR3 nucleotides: TGTGCCAGCAGCGCAGGGCCTGGGCAGCTTAATGAAAAACTGTTTTTT.

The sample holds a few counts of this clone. The CDR3 sequence is CASSLTGSSYEQYF. The CDR3 DNA follows: TGTGCCAGCAGTTTAACAGGTTCCTCCTACGAGCAGTACTTC. The chain joins TRBV6-2 or TRBV6-3 to TRBJ2-7, with D tentatively TRBD1 (5 bases). This CDR3 is 14 amino acids long. Germline values: CDR1 MNHEY, CDR2 SVGEGT. Trimming removed 4 bases at V and 0 bases at J, with 10 bases between.

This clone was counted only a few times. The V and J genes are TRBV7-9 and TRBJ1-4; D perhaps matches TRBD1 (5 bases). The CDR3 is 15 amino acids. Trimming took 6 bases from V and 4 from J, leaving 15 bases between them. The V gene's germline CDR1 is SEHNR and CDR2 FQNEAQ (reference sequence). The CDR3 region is CASSPWEGVNEKLFF. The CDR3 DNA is TGTGCCAGCAGTCCCTGGGAAGGGGTTAATGAAAAACTGTTTTTT.

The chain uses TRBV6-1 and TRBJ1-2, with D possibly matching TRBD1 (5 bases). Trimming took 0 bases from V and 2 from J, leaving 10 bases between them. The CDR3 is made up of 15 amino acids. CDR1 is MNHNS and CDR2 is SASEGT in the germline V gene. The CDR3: CASSEAGAPNYGYTF. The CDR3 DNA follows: TGTGCCAGCAGTGAAGCAGGGGCCCCCAACTATGGCTACACCTTC.

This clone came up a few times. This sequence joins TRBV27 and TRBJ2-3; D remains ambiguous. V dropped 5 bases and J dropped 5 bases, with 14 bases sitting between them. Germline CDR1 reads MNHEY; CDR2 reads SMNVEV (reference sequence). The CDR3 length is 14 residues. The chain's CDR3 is CASSHHEALDTQYF. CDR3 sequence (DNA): TGTGCCAGCAGTCACCACGAGGCCCTAGATACGCAGTATTTT.

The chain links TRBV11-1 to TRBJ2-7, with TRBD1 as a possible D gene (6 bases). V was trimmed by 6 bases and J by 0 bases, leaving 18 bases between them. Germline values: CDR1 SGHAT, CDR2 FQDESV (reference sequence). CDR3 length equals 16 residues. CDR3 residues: CASSPTLGTYSYEQYF. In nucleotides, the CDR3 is TGTGCCAGCAGTCCCACCTTAGGGACATACTCCTACGAGCAGTACTTC.

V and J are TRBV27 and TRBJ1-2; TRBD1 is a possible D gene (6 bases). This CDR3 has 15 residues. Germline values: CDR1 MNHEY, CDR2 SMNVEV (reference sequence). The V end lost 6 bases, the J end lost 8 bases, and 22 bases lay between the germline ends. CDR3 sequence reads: CASRPTGTQGQGYTF. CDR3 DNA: TGTGCCAGCAGGCCCACCGGGACACAAGGGCAGGGCTACACCTTC.

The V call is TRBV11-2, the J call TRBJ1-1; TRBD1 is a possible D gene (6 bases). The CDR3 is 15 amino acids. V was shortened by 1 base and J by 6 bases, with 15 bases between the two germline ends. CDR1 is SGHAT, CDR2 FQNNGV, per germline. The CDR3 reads CASSLVVGGWAEAFF. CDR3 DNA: TGTGCCAGCAGCTTAGTAGTAGGGGGTTGGGCTGAAGCTTTCTTT.

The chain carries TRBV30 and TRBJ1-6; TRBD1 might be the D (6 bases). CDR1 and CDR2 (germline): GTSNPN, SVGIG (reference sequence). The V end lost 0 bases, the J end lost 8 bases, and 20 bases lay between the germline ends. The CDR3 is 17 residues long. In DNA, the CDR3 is TGTGCCTGGAGTGTAAGGGGGTCAAGTGTCAGGTATTCACCCCTCCACTTT. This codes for CAWSVRGSSVRYSPLHF.

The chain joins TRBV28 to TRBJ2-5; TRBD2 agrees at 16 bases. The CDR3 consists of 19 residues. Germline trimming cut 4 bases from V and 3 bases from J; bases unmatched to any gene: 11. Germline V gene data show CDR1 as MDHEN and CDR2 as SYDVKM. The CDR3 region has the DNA TGTGCCAGCAGTTCAAGGGGACTAGCGGGAGGGCTCCATAAAGAGACCCAGTACTTC. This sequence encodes CASSSRGLAGGLHKETQYF.

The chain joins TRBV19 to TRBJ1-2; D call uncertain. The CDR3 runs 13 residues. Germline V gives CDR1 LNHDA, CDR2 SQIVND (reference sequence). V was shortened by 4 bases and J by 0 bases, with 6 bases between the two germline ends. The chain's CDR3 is CASSTNANYGYTF. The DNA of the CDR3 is TGTGCCAGTAGTACTAACGCTAACTATGGCTACACCTTC. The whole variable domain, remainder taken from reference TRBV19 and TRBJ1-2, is DGGITQSPKYLFRKEGQNVTLSCEQNLNHDAMYWYRQDPGQGLRLIYYSQIVNDFQKGDIAEGYSVSREKKESFPLTVTSAQKNPTAFYLCASSTNANYGYTFGSGTRLTVV.